This entry lists 7 T cell receptor beta chains sequenced from one sample in a study of CXCR3-negative and CXCR3-positive naive CD8 T cells. The study's findings and limits: Naive CXCR3-positive cells had TRB CDR3s more hydrophobic than those of CXCR3-negative naive cells.

TRB cDNA was prepared as libraries by UMI-labeled 5' RACE. From the 5' RACE reads, TCRdb lists one entry per CDR3 protein and no DNA. Its table lists fewer than 140,000 distinct CDR3 sequences. No antigens are known for them. Sequencing was performed on naive CXCR3+ CD8+ T cells from blood. The subset: CD45RO-CCR7+CD27+CD95- naive CD8+ T cells expressing CXCR3 (TNR3+). The receptors come from a human donor in good health. Some clones in this sample may be carry-over from other donors' samples.

The rearrangement links TRBV20-1 to TRBJ2-3. The V gene's germline CDR1 is DFQATT and CDR2 SNEGSKA (reference sequence). The CDR3 contains 11 residues. CDR3 residues: CSVTGPDTQYF.

The CDR3 spells CASSQDGRATTEAFF. The chain carries TRBV4-1 and TRBJ1-1. Looked up from germline, CDR1 is MGHRA and CDR2 is YSYEKL. CDR3 length equals 15 residues.

The chain employs TRBV7-9 and TRBJ2-7; TCRdb's D call, TRBD2, is unchecked because there is no DNA. The CDR3 sequence is 18 residues long. Germline V gene data show CDR1 as SEHNR and CDR2 as FQNEAQ (reference sequence). The CDR3 protein is CASSLPDGIAGVMYEQYF.

The genes are TRBV2 and TRBJ2-3; without DNA, the TCRdb call of TRBD2 cannot be checked. Germline V lookup: CDR1 SNHLY, CDR2 FYNNEI. This CDR3 has 16 residues. CDR3 residues: CASSPRTSGSADTQYF.

This chain connects TRBV28 to TRBJ2-7; no DNA is available, so the TRBD2 call from TCRdb remains unchecked. CDR3 size: 15 residues. The germline CDR1 and CDR2 sequences are MDHEN and SYDVKM. This CDR3 reads CASSFSLAGNYEQYF.

This chain links TRBV21-1 with TRBJ2-7; no DNA is available, so the TRBD1 call from TCRdb remains unchecked. TRBV21-1 is a recognized pseudogene. The CDR3 contains 14 residues. The CDR3 is CASSKGIRGYEQYF.

The chain is built from TRBV4-2 and TRBJ2-1. Germline V gene sequence: CDR1 LGHNA, CDR2 YNFKEQ. The CDR3 has 15 residues. CDR3 protein: CASSPEFSSYNERFF.